The clone carrying this T cell receptor beta chain was counted between two and nine times. Its antigen remains unidentified. The data originate from a study of cytomegalovirus exposure and HLA in healthy donors. Findings of the study overall: TCR sequences were mostly rare, though some public TCRs occurred in many donors.

The PCR had 60 Vbeta and 13 Jbeta primers. Clones were read by immunoSEQ multiplex PCR, and TCRdb kept only the in-frame ones, dropping some. The profile shows 90,000 to 150,000 clones, 76% of them singletons. The germline V gene has CDR1 SGHTA and CDR2 FQGNSA. The CDR3 runs to 14 residues. V lost 1 base to trimming and J lost 7 bases, with 13 bases between them. The chain joins TRBV7-2 to TRBJ1-2; TRBD1 might be the D (5 bases). The material sequenced was PBMCs. The receptor was derived from a man aged 45 to 65 in good health and CMV-seropositive. Here the CDR3 reads CASSLDAGGGGYTF. The CDR3 nucleotides read TGTGCCAGCAGCTTAGATGCGGGGGGTGGTGGCTACACCTTC.